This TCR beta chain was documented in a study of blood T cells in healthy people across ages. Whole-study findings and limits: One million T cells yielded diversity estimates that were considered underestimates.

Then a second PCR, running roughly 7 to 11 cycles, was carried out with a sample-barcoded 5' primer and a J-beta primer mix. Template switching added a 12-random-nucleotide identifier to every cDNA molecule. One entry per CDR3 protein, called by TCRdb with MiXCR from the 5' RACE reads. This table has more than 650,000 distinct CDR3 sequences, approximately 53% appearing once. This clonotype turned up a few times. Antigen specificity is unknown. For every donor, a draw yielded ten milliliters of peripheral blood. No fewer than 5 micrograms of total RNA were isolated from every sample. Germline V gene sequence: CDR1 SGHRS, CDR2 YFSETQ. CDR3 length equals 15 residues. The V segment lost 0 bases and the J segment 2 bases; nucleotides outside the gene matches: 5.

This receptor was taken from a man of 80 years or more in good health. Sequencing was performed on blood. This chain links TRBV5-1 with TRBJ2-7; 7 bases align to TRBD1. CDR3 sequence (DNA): TGCGCCAGCAGCTTGGAAGGGGACAGTGCCTACGAGCAGTACTTC. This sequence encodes CASSLEGDSAYEQYF.